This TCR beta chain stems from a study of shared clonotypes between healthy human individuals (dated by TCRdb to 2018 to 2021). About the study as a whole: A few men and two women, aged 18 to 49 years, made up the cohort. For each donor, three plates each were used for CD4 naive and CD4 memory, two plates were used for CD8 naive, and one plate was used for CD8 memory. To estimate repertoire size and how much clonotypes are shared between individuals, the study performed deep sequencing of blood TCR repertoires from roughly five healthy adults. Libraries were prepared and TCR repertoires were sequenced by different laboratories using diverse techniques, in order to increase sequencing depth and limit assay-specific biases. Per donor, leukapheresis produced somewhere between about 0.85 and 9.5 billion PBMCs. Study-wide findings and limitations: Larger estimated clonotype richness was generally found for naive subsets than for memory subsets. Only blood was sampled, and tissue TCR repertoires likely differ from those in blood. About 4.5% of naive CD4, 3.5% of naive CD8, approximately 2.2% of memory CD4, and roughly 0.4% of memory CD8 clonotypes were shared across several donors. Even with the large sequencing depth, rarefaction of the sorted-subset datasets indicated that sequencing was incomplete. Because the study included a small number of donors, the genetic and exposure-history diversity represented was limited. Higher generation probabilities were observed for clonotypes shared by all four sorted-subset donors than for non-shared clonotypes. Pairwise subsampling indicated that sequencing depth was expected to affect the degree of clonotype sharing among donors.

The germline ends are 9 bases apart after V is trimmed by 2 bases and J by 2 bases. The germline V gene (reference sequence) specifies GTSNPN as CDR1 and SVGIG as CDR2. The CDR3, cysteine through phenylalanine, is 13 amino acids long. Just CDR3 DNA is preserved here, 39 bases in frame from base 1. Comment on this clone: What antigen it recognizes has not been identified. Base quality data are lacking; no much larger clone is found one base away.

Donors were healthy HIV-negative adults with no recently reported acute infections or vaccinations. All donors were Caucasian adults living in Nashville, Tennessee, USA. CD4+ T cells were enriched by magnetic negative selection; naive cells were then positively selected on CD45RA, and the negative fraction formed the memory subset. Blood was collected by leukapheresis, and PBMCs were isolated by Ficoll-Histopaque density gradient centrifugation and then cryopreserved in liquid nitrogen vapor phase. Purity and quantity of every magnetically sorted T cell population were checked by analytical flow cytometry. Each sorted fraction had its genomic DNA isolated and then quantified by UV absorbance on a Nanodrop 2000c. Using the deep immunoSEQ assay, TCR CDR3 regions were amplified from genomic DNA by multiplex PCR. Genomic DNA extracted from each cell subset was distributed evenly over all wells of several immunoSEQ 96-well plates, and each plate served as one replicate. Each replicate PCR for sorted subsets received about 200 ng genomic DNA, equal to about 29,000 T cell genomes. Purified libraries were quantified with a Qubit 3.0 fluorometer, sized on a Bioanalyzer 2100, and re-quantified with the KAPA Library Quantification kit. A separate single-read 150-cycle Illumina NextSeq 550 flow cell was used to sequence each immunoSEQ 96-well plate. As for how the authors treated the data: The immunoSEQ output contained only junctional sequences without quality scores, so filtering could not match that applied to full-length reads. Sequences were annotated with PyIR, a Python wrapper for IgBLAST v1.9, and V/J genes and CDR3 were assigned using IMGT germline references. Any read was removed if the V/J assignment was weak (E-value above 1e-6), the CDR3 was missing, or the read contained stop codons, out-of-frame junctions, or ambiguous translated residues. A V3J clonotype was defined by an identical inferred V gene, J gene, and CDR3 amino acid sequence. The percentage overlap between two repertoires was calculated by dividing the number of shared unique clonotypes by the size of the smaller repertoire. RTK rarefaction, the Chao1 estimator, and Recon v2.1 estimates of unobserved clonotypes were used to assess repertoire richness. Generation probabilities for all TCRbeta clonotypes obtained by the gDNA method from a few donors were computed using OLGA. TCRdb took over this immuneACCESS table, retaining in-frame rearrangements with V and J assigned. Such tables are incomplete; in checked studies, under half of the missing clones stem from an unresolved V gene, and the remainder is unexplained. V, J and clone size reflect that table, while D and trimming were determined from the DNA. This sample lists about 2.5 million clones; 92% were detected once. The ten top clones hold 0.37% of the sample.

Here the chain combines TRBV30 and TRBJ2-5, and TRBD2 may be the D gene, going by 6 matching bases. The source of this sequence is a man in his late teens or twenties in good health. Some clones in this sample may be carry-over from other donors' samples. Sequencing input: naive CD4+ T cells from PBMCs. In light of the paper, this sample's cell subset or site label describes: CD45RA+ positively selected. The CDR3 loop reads CAWSNGRQETQYF. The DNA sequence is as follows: TGTGCCTGGAGTAACGGGAGACAAGAGACCCAGTACTTC.